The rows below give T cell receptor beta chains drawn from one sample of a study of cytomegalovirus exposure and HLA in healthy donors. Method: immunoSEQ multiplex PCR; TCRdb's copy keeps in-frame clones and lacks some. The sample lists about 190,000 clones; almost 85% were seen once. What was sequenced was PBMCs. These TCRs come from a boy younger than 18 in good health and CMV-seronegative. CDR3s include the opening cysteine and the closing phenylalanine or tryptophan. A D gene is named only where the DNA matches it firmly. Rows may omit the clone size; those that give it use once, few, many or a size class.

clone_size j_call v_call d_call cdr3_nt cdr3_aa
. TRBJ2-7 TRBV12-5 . TGTGCTAGTGGGTTGCATGCGAGAGGATCCTACGAGCAGTACTTC CASGLHARGSYEQYF
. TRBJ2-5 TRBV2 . TGTGCCAGCCGGGCGGGACAGTACCAAGAGACCCAGTACTTC CASRAGQYQETQYF
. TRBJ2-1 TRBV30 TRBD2 TGTGCCTGGCGGGAGGGCAATGAGCAGTTCTTC CAWREGNEQFF
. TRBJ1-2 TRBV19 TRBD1 TGTGCCAGTAGTGGGGACAGGGCCTATGGCTACACCTTC CASSGDRAYGYTF
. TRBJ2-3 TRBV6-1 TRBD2 TGTGCCAGCAGTGAAGCAGCGGGAGAGGGGACAGATACGCAGTATTTT CASSEAAGEGTDTQYF
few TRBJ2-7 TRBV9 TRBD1 TGTGCCAGCAGCGCTGCCGGGACAGGGGATTACGAGCAGTACTTC CASSAAGTGDYEQYF
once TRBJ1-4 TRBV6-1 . TGTGCCAGCAGTCTGACAGTAACTAATGAAAAACTGTTTTTT CASSLTVTNEKLFF
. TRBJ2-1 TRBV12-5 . TGTGCTAGTGGTTTGGTACAAACCTACAATGAGCAGTTCTTC CASGLVQTYNEQFF
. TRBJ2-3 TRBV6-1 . TGTGCCAGCAGTGAAGCACCCGGGGGAACGGTTACGCAGTATTTT CASSEAPGGTVTQYF
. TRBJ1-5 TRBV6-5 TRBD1 TGTGCCAGCAGCGCTGGACAGGGAGGACAGCCCCAGCATTTT CASSAGQGGQPQHF
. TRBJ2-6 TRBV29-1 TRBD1 TGCAGCGCTGGGACAGGGTTAGACTCTGGGGCCAACGTCCTGACTTTC CSAGTGLDSGANVLTF
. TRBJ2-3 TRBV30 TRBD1 TGTGCCTGGGGTTTAACAGGGGGCACAGATACGCAGTATTTT CAWGLTGGTDTQYF
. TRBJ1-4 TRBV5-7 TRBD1 TGTGCCAGCAGCAGAGTCCCGGGACAGGGAGCTAAGGAAAAACTGTTTTTT CASSRVPGQGAKEKLFF
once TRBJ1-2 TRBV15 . TGTGCCACCAGCAGACGGGAGGGAGGGAATGGCTACACCTTC CATSRREGGNGYTF
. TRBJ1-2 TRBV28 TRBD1 TGTGCCAGCAGCGGTCCCCCGGGACAGGGAAATGCGCCGTCACCTGGCTACACCTTC CASSGPPGQGNAPSPGYTF
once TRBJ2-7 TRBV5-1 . TGCGCCAGCAGCTTGGCGGGTCCCTTCTACGAGCAGTACTTC CASSLAGPFYEQYF
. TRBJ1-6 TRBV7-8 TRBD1 TGTGCCAGCAGCGCCACCCGGGACAGGGGCTACTCACCCCTCCACTTT CASSATRDRGYSPLHF
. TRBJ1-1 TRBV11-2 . TGTGCCAGCAGCTCGAGGCAGACTGGCCCTGAAGCTTTCTTT CASSSRQTGPEAFF
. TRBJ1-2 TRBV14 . TGTGCCAGCAGTCTTGTAACGGGGGATCATGGCTACACCTTC CASSLVTGDHGYTF
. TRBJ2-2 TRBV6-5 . TGTGCCAGCCATCACCAGACCGGGGAGCTGTTTTTT CASHHQTGELFF
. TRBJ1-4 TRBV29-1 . TGCAGCGTTGAAGATCTTGTCAGTAACCAGGCTCGGGGGAAACTGTTTTTT CSVEDLVSNQARGKLFF
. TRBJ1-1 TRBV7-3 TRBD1 TGTGCCAGCAGCTTATGGGCCTTACAGGGGTCGATCACTGAAGCTTTCTTT CASSLWALQGSITEAFF
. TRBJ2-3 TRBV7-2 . TGTGCCAGCAGCTATAGAGGCAGGACTCACACAGATACGCAGTATTTT CASSYRGRTHTDTQYF
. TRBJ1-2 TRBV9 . TGTGCCAGCAGGCAGGGGCATGGCTACACCTTC CASRQGHGYTF
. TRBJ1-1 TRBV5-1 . TGCGCCAGCAGCCCAATCACAGGGAACACTGAAGCTTTCTTT CASSPITGNTEAFF
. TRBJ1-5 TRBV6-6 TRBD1 TGTGCCAGCAGTTACCGGGACAGCTATCAGCCCCAGCATTTT CASSYRDSYQPQHF
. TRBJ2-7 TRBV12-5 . TGTGCTAGTGGAGGGGACACCTCATCCTACGAGCAGTACTTC CASGGDTSSYEQYF
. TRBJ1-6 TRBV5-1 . TGCGCCAGCAGCTTGGATCAGGTGGGTAATTCACCCCTCCACTTT CASSLDQVGNSPLHF
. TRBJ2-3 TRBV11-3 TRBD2 TGTGCCAGCAGTCGGGGGGAAAACACAGATACGCAGTATTTT CASSRGENTDTQYF
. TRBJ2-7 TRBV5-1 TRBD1 TGCGCCAGCAGCTCGCCGGGACAGGGCGCCTACGAGCAGTACTTC CASSSPGQGAYEQYF
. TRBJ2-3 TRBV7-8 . TGTGCCAGCAGCTTAGCGGGGGGGCGCACAGATACGCAGTATTTT CASSLAGGRTDTQYF
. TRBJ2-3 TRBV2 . TGTGCCAGCAGTGGGCAGGCAGATACGCAGTATTTT CASSGQADTQYF
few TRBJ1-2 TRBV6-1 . TGTGCCAGCAGTGAACTACCGGGGGGTAGTTATGGCTACACCTTC CASSELPGGSYGYTF
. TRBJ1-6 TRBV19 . TGTGCCAGTAGTATAAATCAGGGTTGGGGGCGCGATTCACCCCTCCACTTT CASSINQGWGRDSPLHF
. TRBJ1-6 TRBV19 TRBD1 TGTGCCAGTAGAAGGGGATCCGAGACAGGGGTCGATTCACCCCTCCACTTT CASRRGSETGVDSPLHF
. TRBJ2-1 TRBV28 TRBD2 TGTGCCACACTAAGTTGGGCGGGAGCATACAATGAGCAGTTCTTC CATLSWAGAYNEQFF
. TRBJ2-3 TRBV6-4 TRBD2 TGTGCCAGCAGTGACTCGGGAGGGCAGGGCACAGATACGCAGTATTTT CASSDSGGQGTDTQYF
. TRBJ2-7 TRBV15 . TGTGCCACCAGCCCGTCGAGGGATTTCTCCTACGAGCAGTACTTC CATSPSRDFSYEQYF
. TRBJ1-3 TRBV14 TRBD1 TGTGCCAGCAGCCTAAGACAGCCGGGACAGGGTGCAAACACCATATATTTT CASSLRQPGQGANTIYF
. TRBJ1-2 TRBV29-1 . TGCAGCGTTCCGGGGGGCGAAGCTAACTATGGCTACACCTTC CSVPGGEANYGYTF
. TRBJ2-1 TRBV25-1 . TGTGCCAGCACCCTAGGCTCCAATGAGCAGTTCTTC CASTLGSNEQFF
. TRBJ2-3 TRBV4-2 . TGTGCCAGCAAGGCAGGGGTGAGCACAGATACGCAGTATTTT CASKAGVSTDTQYF
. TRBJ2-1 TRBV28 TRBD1 TGTGCCAGCAGTGCCCAATCAACAGGGGACCATGAGCAGTTCTTC CASSAQSTGDHEQFF
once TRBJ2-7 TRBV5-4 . TGTGCCAGCAGTGTGGGAGCTCAGCGCGAGCAGTACTTC CASSVGAQREQYF
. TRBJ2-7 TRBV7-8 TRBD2 TGTGCCAGCAGCTTGAAAGGACTAGCGTTGCAGTACTTC CASSLKGLALQYF
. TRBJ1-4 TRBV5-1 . TGCGCCATTTCGGAGGGCCATAATGAAAAACTGTTTTTT CAISEGHNEKLFF
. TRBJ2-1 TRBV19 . TGTGCCAGTAGTAGTAACGTCCTATCATACAATGAGCAGTTCTTC CASSSNVLSYNEQFF
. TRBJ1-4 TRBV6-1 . TGTGCCAGCAGTTCCACAGGGACAACCTGGGAAAAACTGTTTTTT CASSSTGTTWEKLFF
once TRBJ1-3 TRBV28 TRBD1 TGTGCCAGCAGTTGGACAGGGGGAGGAAACACCATATATTTT CASSWTGGGNTIYF
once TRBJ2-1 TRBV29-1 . TGCAGCGTTGACGGCAGGGGCTCCTACAATGAGCAGTTCTTC CSVDGRGSYNEQFF
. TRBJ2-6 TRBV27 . TGTGCCAGCAGTTTAAGTCACAGCTCCTCTGGGGCCAACGTCCTGACTTTC CASSLSHSSSGANVLTF
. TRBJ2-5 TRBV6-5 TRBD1 TGTGCCAGCAGTGGCCGGGACAGGGGATTGGAGACCCAGTACTTC CASSGRDRGLETQYF
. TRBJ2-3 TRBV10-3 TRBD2 TGTGCCATCAAAGGCGGGGGGGTGGGAGATACGCAGTATTTT CAIKGGGVGDTQYF
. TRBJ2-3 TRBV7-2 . TGTGCCAGCAGCTTAGTGTTTGCGACAGCCACAGATACGCAGTATTTT CASSLVFATATDTQYF
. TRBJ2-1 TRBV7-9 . TGTGCCAGCAGCTACACTACCGGTGAGCAGTTCTTC CASSYTTGEQFF